This T cell receptor beta chain was recovered during a study of blood T cell repertoires in COVID-19. Study information: Material from acute and convalescent COVID-19 was sourced from the United States, Italy and Spain. The analysed material was cDNA or gDNA that came from T cells, B-cell-depleted T cells, or PBMCs.

From germline, CDR1 is MNHEY and CDR2 SVGAGI. CDR3 length equals 15 residues. Trimming stripped 7 bases from V and 1 base from J, with 16 bases between. Authors' methods: Amplification with reference gene primers provided the estimates of nucleated cell counts. Here immunoSEQ multiplex PCR was the method, and the copy in TCRdb shows in-frame clones only, minus some. V and J calls and clone size are as listed in that table; D and trimming were resolved from the DNA. This sample yields nearly 200,000 clones, of which approximately 81% are seen a single time; around 21% belongs to the top ten. The origin of this receptor is a human donor in a cohort sampled during active COVID-19. The chain links TRBV6-5 to TRBJ1-1; D remains unclear. The material sequenced was peripheral blood. The CDR3 region has the DNA TGTGCCAGCACCGAAAATGGACGGGGGAACACTGAAGCTTTCTTT. Translated, it gives CASTENGRGNTEAFF.